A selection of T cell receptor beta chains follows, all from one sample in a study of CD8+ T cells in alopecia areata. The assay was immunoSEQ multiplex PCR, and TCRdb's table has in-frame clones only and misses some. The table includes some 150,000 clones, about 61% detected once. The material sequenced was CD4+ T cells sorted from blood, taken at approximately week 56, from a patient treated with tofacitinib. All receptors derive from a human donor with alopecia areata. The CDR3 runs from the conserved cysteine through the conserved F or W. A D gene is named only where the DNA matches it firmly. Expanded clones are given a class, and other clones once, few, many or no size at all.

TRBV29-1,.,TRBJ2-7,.,TGCAGCGTTGAGGAGGCAGGGCTTCCCTACGAGCAGTACTTC,CSVEEAGLPYEQYF
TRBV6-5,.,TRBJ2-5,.,TGTGCCAGCAGTTACTCATGGGACGGCCGAGGGGAGACCCAGTACTTC,CASSYSWDGRGETQYF
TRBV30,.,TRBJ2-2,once,TGTGCCTGGATGAGCGGCAGAAAAAACACCGGGGAGCTGTTTTTT,CAWMSGRKNTGELFF
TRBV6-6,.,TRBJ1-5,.,TGTGCCAGCAGTTACTCGAGTGCCGGGTCCGGTCAGCCCCAGCATTTT,CASSYSSAGSGQPQHF
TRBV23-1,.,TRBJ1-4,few,TGCGCCAGCAGCCGCCCCCGCTCGGGAGGGAGTGATGAAAAACTGTTTTTT,CASSRPRSGGSDEKLFF
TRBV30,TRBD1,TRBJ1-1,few,TGTGCCTGGAGTCCTCCGTCCGGGACAGTTGAAGCTTTCTTT,CAWSPPSGTVEAFF
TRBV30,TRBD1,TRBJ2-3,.,TGTGCCTGGAGTCTAGGGGGCGTCGATACGCAGTATTTT,CAWSLGGVDTQYF
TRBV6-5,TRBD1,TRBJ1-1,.,TGTGCCAGCAGTGACAGGGGAGCTTTCTTT,CASSDRGAFF
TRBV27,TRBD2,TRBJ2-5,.,TGTGCCAGCAGAAACTCCGGGGGGGCGGAGACCCAGTACTTC,CASRNSGGAETQYF
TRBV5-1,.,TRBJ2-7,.,TGCGCCAGCAGCACAGCCGGGGCGGAACCATCCTACGAGCAGTACTTC,CASSTAGAEPSYEQYF
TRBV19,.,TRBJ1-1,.,TGTGCCAGTAGTCCCGCCTACGGAGCTTTCTTT,CASSPAYGAFF
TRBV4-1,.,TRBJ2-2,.,TGCGCCAGCAGCCGGGAGGCCGGGGAGCTGTTTTTT,CASSREAGELFF
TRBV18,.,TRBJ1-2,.,TGTGCCAGCTCACCGCTGCTCGAAGGGTCTGGCTACACCTTC,CASSPLLEGSGYTF
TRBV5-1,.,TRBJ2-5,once,TGCGCCAGCAGCTCACCTTCGAAGACCCAGTACTTC,CASSSPSKTQYF
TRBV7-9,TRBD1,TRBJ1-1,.,TGTGCCAGCAGCTTGTGGACAGGGACTGAAGCTTTCTTT,CASSLWTGTEAFF
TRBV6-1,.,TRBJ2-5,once,TGTGCCAGCAAGCCGCCTCAGGGTCAAGAGACCCAGTACTTC,CASKPPQGQETQYF
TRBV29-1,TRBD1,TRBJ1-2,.,TGCAGCGTCACAGGGGGTGCAGAAGGCTACACCTTC,CSVTGGAEGYTF
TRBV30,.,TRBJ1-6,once,TGTGCCTGGGGTGGACAACCGAATTCACCCCTCCACTTT,CAWGGQPNSPLHF
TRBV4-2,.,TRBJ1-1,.,TGTGCCAGCAGCCAAGCACAGTTGAACACTGAAGCTTTCTTT,CASSQAQLNTEAFF
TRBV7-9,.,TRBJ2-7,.,TGTGCCAGCAGCCCGCGCCGGGACGGGGACTCCTACGAGCAGTACTTC,CASSPRRDGDSYEQYF
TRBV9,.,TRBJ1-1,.,TGTGCCAGCAGCGTAGTTGGAGAAAACACTGAAGCTTTCTTT,CASSVVGENTEAFF
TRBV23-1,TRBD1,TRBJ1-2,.,TGCGCCAGCGGGTCAAACCGGGACAGCTCCGGCTACACCTTC,CASGSNRDSSGYTF
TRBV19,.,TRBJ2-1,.,TGTGCCAGTAGTATATTAGGAGGGGATGAGCAGTTCTTC,CASSILGGDEQFF
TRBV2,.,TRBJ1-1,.,TGTGCCAGCAGTGAAGACTATTTAGAAGCTTTCTTT,CASSEDYLEAFF
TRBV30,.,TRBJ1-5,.,TGTGCCTGGAGTGTCGTGGGGAGAAGTCAGCCCCAGCATTTT,CAWSVVGRSQPQHF
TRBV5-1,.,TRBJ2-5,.,TGCGCCAGCAGCTTGGAGTACGTAGGGGAGACCCAGTACTTC,CASSLEYVGETQYF
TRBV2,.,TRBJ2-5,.,TGTGCCAGCAGTGCTGGCTTCCAAGAGACCCAGTACTTC,CASSAGFQETQYF
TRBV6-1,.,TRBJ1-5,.,TGTGCCAGCAGTACATACGGACAGACCAATCAGCCCCAGCATTTT,CASSTYGQTNQPQHF
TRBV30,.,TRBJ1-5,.,TGTGCCTGGAGTGTACGGGGGCGCGGTAACAATCAGCCCCAGCATTTT,CAWSVRGRGNNQPQHF